This is a list of T cell receptor beta chains from one sample in a study of shared clonotypes between healthy human individuals. Assay: immunoSEQ multiplex PCR; the TCRdb copy retains only in-frame clones and omits some. The sample includes around 610,000 clones, around 96% of them seen just once. Sequenced: naive CD8+ T cells sorted from blood. These receptors originate from a woman younger than 45 in good health. The CDR3 runs from the conserved cysteine through the conserved F or W. The D gene is left open where the match is weak. Size is stated for part of the rows, as once, few or many counts, or as a class when the clone is expanded.

d_call j_call clone_size v_call cdr3_nt cdr3_aa
. TRBJ2-5 . TRBV6-5 TGTGCCAGCAGACCACCACGATCGTACCAAGAGACCCAGTACTTC CASRPPRSYQETQYF
. TRBJ2-1 . TRBV14 TGTGCCAGCAGCCAAGATTACCCGTCAGGTTCCTACAATGAGCAGTTCTTC CASSQDYPSGSYNEQFF
TRBD2 TRBJ2-7 . TRBV4-2 TGTGCCAGCAGCCAAGAGGATGTTAGCGGGAGTAATCCCTACGAGCAGTACTTC CASSQEDVSGSNPYEQYF
TRBD1 TRBJ1-3 . TRBV2 TGTGCCAGCACGGGACAGGGGGTAAACACCATATATTTT CASTGQGVNTIYF
. TRBJ2-1 . TRBV11-3 TGTGCCAGCAGCTTAAATTGGCTCCCGAGCTCCTACAATGAGCAGTTCTTC CASSLNWLPSSYNEQFF
. TRBJ1-2 . TRBV29-1 TGCAGCGTTGAAGGGGATATGGGCACAGGGCCTCGGGACTATGGCTACACCTTC CSVEGDMGTGPRDYGYTF
. TRBJ1-1 . TRBV2 TGTGCCAGCAAAACAGGCACTGAAGCTTTCTTT CASKTGTEAFF
. TRBJ2-2 . TRBV10-2 TGCGCCAACGGGATGACCGGGGAGCTGTTTTTT CANGMTGELFF
. TRBJ2-7 once TRBV7-9 TGTGCCAGCAGCCCAGACCGGAACGAGCAGTACTTC CASSPDRNEQYF
. TRBJ2-7 . TRBV27 TGTGCCAGCTGGGGGGCGCCCTACGAGCAGTACTTC CASWGAPYEQYF
TRBD2 TRBJ2-1 . TRBV28 TGTGCCAGCAGTTTTCCCGGGAGGGCTCGGAATGAGCAGTTCTTC CASSFPGRARNEQFF
TRBD2 TRBJ2-7 . TRBV4-2 TGTGCCAGCAGCCAGGAACTAGCGGGAGGTTCCTACGAGCAGTACTTC CASSQELAGGSYEQYF
. TRBJ2-1 . TRBV2 TGTGCCAGCAGTGGTCGTGGGTATGAGCAGTTCTTC CASSGRGYEQFF
. TRBJ2-7 . TRBV28 TGTGCCAGCAGTTCCCAATACGAGCAGTACTTC CASSSQYEQYF
. TRBJ2-2 . TRBV28 TGTGCCAGCAGCACAGGGTACGACACCGGGGAGCTGTTTTTT CASSTGYDTGELFF
. TRBJ1-2 . TRBV28 TGTGCCAGCAGCCTCTCCGTGGTCTATGGCTACACCTTC CASSLSVVYGYTF
. TRBJ1-1 few TRBV12-5 TGTGCTAGTGGTTTGCAGGGGTACACTGAAGCTTTCTTT CASGLQGYTEAFF
. TRBJ2-6 once TRBV1 TGCACCAGCAGGACCTCTTGTGCACAAAGTCGGGCCAACGTCCTGACTTTC CTSRTSCAQSRANVLTF
. TRBJ2-4 . TRBV14 TGTGCCAGCAGCACCACAGGGCTAAACATTCAGTACTTC CASSTTGLNIQYF
. TRBJ1-1 . TRBV5-6 TGTGCCAGCAGCTTGACCAACAAGAACACTGAAGCTTTCTTT CASSLTNKNTEAFF
. TRBJ2-3 once TRBV2 TGTGCCAGCAGTGTAGGAGCGTTTGGGACAGATACGCAGTATTTT CASSVGAFGTDTQYF
TRBD1 TRBJ2-5 . TRBV11-2 TGTGCCAGCAGAAACAGGACAGGGTGGCAAGAGACCCAGTACTTC CASRNRTGWQETQYF